This passage covers 8 T cell receptor beta chains from one sample sequenced in a study of T-cell reconstitution after alpha-beta-depleted transplantation in children. This sample's TCRbeta library carried unique molecular identifier barcodes. A single record per CDR3 protein comes from TCRdb applying MiXCR to the PCR reads. The sample consists of 83,000 or so distinct CDR3 sequences, roughly 8% of them appearing once. The material was PBMCs from the stem cell graft donor, obtained from the stem cell graft. The receptor set was obtained from a human donor who donated a stem cell graft to a child with congenital amegakaryocytic thrombocytopenia.

This clonotype was detected many times. This chain links TRBV5-1 with TRBJ2-1; D possibly corresponds to TRBD2 (6 bases). The CDR3 is 16 amino acids. Germline loops: CDR1 SGHRS, CDR2 YFSETQ. The V gene lost 3 bases and the J gene lost 2 bases, with 15 bases spanning the gap. Written as DNA, the CDR3 is TGCGCCAGCAGCTCGACCACGGGACTGCCCTACAATGAGCAGTTCTTC. This translates into CASSSTTGLPYNEQFF.

This clonotype was picked up many times. The rearrangement links TRBV20-1 to TRBJ1-3; D remains unclear. Trimming cost V 6 bases and J 2 bases, with 11 bases left between them. The CDR3 totals 13 residues. CDR1 and CDR2 (germline): DFQATT, SNEGSKA (reference sequence). The CDR3 sequence is CSALLVPGNTIYF. The CDR3 DNA reads TGCAGTGCGCTATTAGTCCCTGGAAACACCATATATTTT.

This clonotype was recorded at least ten times. The CDR3 spells CASSPLGVGADTQYF. The DNA of the CDR3 is TGTGCCAGCAGCCCCCTGGGGGTGGGAGCAGATACGCAGTATTTT. This chain connects TRBV7-3 to TRBJ2-3, with D perhaps assigned TRBD1 or TRBD2 (5 bases each). Germline assignment: CDR1 SGHTA and CDR2 FQGTGA. CDR3 length: 15 amino acids. V lost 5 bases to trimming and J lost 4 bases, with 16 bases between them.

The chain combines TRBV10-1 with TRBJ1-1; weak D call: TRBD1 (6 bases). V lost 6 bases and J lost 4, with 12 bases in between. The CDR3 covers 13 residues. From germline, CDR1 is WNHNN and CDR2 SYGVQD (reference sequence). DNA for the CDR3: TGCGCCAGCAGAGATACAGGGTCCACTGAAGCTTTCTTT. Its translation is CASRDTGSTEAFF.

This clonotype was seen at least ten times. The chain combines TRBV29-1 with TRBJ1-1; D is possibly TRBD1 (5 bases). Trimming stripped 3 bases from V and 4 bases from J, with 18 bases between. The CDR3 covers 15 residues. Germline CDR1 reads SQVTM; CDR2 reads ANQGSEA. CDR3 coding DNA: TGCAGCGTTGAGGGAAGGGACGGTCGGGCCACTGAAGCTTTCTTT. Protein: CSVEGRDGRATEAFF.

The gene calls are TRBV20-1 and TRBJ2-1; 7 nucleotides align to TRBD1. Looked up from germline, CDR1 is DFQATT and CDR2 is SNEGSKA (reference sequence). The CDR3 loop spans 15 amino acids. V lost 5 bases to trimming and J lost 7 bases; unmatched junction nucleotides: 14. In DNA form, the CDR3 reads TGCAGTGCTTTGCCCCGGGACAGACTCTCTAATGAGCAGTTCTTC. Its protein product is CSALPRDRLSNEQFF.

The chain is built from TRBV20-1 and TRBJ2-2, with D perhaps matching TRBD2 (6 bases). The CDR3 covers 12 residues. Trimming left V 3 bases short and J 6 bases short, with 8 bases between. CDR1 is DFQATT, CDR2 SNEGSKA, per germline (reference sequence). The CDR3, as DNA: TGCAGTGCTAGGGAGGGCCCCGGGGAGCTGTTTTTT. It translates to CSAREGPGELFF.

This clonotype was detected ten times or more. The rearrangement joins TRBV7-6 to TRBJ2-1; D unclear. Trimming stripped 2 bases from V and 12 bases from J, with 11 bases between. The CDR3 extends over 12 amino acids. Germline V gives CDR1 SGHVS, CDR2 FNYEAQ. This CDR3 is CASSLPQQMQFF. CDR3 coding DNA: TGTGCCAGCAGCTTACCCCAGCAGATGCAGTTCTTC.